A selection of T cell receptor beta chains follows, all from one sample in a study of shared clonotypes between healthy human individuals. This table comes from immunoSEQ multiplex PCR, and its TCRdb copy is limited to in-frame clones, with some not included. The table has around 2.1 million clones, 85% to 95% seen once. Material for sequencing was naive CD8+ T cells from PBMCs. The receptor set was obtained from a man younger than 30 in good health. Some clones in this sample may be carry-over from other donors' samples. The CDR3 runs from the conserved cysteine through the conserved F or W. The D gene is left open where the match is weak. A row's size may be missing; if present it is once, few, many or a size class.

TRBV7-2	14	TRBJ1-1	-	-	TGTGCCAGCAGCTTAGATCCGTCAAACACTGAAGCTTTCTTT	CASSLDPSNTEAFF
TRBV15	14	TRBJ2-7	-	TRBD2	TGTGCCACCAGCAGAGATTGGGGCGGGAGGGAGCAGTACTTC	CATSRDWGGREQYF
TRBV20-1	10	TRBJ2-5	-	-	TGCAGTGCAAGGGACTGGGCTACGCACTTC	CSARDWATHF
TRBV6-6	15	TRBJ1-2	-	TRBD1	TGTGCCAGCAGTCTAGTCGGGACAGGGGGCCTTGGCTACACCTTC	CASSLVGTGGLGYTF
TRBV28	12	TRBJ1-1	few	-	TGTGCCAGCAGCTCTGTCCCTACACAAGCTTTCTTT	CASSSVPTQAFF
TRBV19	18	TRBJ1-2	-	-	TGTGCCAGTAGTATGGGGCAGGGGCGAGGGTTTTGGAACTATGGCTACACCTTC	CASSMGQGRGFWNYGYTF
TRBV7-3	14	TRBJ2-2	-	-	TGTGCCAGCAGCTCTAGGGGTAACACCGGGGAGCTGTTTTTT	CASSSRGNTGELFF
TRBV28	14	TRBJ2-7	-	-	TGTGCCAGCAGCCCCGGGACGGCCTCGGGTGAGCAGTACTTC	CASSPGTASGEQYF
TRBV19	14	TRBJ1-2	-	TRBD1	TGTGCCAGTAGCGATGCGTGGACAGGTTATGGCTACACCTTC	CASSDAWTGYGYTF
TRBV5-5	14	TRBJ1-1	once	-	TGTGCCAGCAGCTTCGGGCAGGGGAGTACTGAAGCTTTCTTT	CASSFGQGSTEAFF